These 25 T cell receptor beta chains were sequenced from one sample in a study of CD8 T cells in ankylosing spondylitis. In TCRdb, the 5' RACE reads were re-called with MiXCR into one record per CDR3 protein. Among a few hundred thousand distinct CDR3 sequences listed, 11% were seen once. Sequencing used blood, either unsorted or a sorted T cell fraction (not recorded which). The source is a female donor with ankylosing spondylitis or in good health (not recorded which).

This clonotype has only a few counts. V usage is TRBV7-9 and J usage is TRBJ2-7; 7 nucleotides match TRBD1. The germline V gene has CDR1 SEHNR and CDR2 FQNEAQ (reference sequence). V was clipped by 10 bases and J by 4 bases; unmatched bases: 10. The CDR3 is 13 residues long. The CDR3 reads CAKSRDRTYEQYF. The CDR3 DNA is TGTGCCAAGAGCCGGGACAGAACTTACGAGCAGTACTTC.

This clonotype was seen ten or more times. V is TRBV12-3 or TRBV12-4 and J is TRBJ2-1, with D perhaps TRBD1 (6 bases). The CDR3 sequence is 15 residues long. The V end was cut by 5 bases, the J end by 3 bases, with 14 bases between. The CDR3 DNA reads as TGTGCCAGCAGTCTTCTACAGGGTGACTACAATGAGCAGTTCTTC. Its protein is CASSLLQGDYNEQFF.

Only a few counts were recorded for this clonotype. The genes are TRBV7-8 and TRBJ2-7; D may correspond to TRBD1 or TRBD2 (5 bases each). The CDR3 has 16 amino acids. Trimming took 0 bases from V and 1 from J, leaving 13 bases between them. Germline V gene data show CDR1 as SGHVS and CDR2 as FQNEAQ. Written as DNA, the CDR3 is TGTGCCAGCAGCTTAGCGGCCGGGACGGAATCCTACGAGCAGTACTTC. Amino acid sequence: CASSLAAGTESYEQYF.

This clonotype was seen just once. V gene TRBV3-1 combines with J gene TRBJ2-3; TRBD2 matches at 7 bases. The CDR3 runs to 18 residues. The junction had 25 bases not matched to a gene; V was cut back by 11 bases and J by 5 bases. Germline CDR1 LGHDT, CDR2 YNNKEL (reference sequence). CDR3 nucleotides: TGTGCCCTCTGCTGTATGAGGGGAATAGCGAGCGGGGTAGATACGCAGTATTTT. Encoded protein: CALCCMRGIASGVDTQYF.

This clonotype was found many times. The CDR3 loop is CASSPTNGGYTQYF. CDR3 in DNA: TGTGCCAGCTCACCAACCAATGGGGGCTATACGCAGTATTTT. The rearrangement uses TRBV18 and TRBJ2-3; tentative D call: TRBD1 (6 bases). Trimming pared 2 bases from V and 7 bases from J, leaving 13 bases between. This CDR3 has 14 amino acids. In germline, CDR1 is KGHSH, CDR2 LQKENI.

This clonotype has a count of ten or more. The chain combines TRBV27 with TRBJ2-2; 7 positions agree with TRBD2. Looked up from germline, CDR1 is MNHEY and CDR2 is SMNVEV (reference sequence). The CDR3 spans 13 residues. V trimming: 8 bases; J trimming: 1 base; junction bases outside the gene matches: 1. The CDR3 region is CASERGNTGELFF. In DNA, the CDR3 is TGTGCCAGCGAGCGGGGGAACACCGGGGAGCTGTTTTTT.

This clonotype was found many times. V is TRBV10-2 and J is TRBJ2-1, with 12 bases lining up with TRBD2. The CDR3 length is 15 residues. The germline gives CDR1 WSHSY, CDR2 SAAADI. V lost 6 bases and J lost 6; bases outside the gene matches: 6. The CDR3 spells CASSLLAGGRNEQFF. In nucleotides, the CDR3 is TGCGCCAGCAGCCTACTAGCGGGAGGTCGCAATGAGCAGTTCTTC.

This clonotype was seen just once. A much larger clone differs from this one at a single base, so this may be a read error. Because the CDR3's place on the DNA is in doubt, the DNA is left out and the CDR3 is given as listed by TCRdb. This rearrangement joins TRBV5-1 to TRBJ2-2; the listed D gene, TRBD2, was not tested against the DNA. 14 amino acids form the CDR3, both terminal residues included. Germline loops: CDR1 SGHRS, CDR2 YFSETQ. The CDR3 sequence is CASSWASGSGEPFF.

This clonotype was seen at least ten times. V is TRBV29-1 and J is TRBJ1-2; D uncertain. Looked up from germline, CDR1 is SQVTM and CDR2 is ANQGSEA. This CDR3 has 14 amino acids. The V end was cut by 4 bases, the J end by 0 bases, with 12 bases between. CDR3 residues: CSVGETYSNYGYTF. The CDR3 coding sequence is TGCAGCGTTGGTGAGACTTACTCTAACTATGGCTACACCTTC.

The J gene is TRBJ2-3, the V gene TRBV20-1; D may be TRBD1 or TRBD2 (6 bases each). Per the germline V gene, CDR1 is DFQATT and CDR2 is SNEGSKA (reference sequence). V dropped 3 bases and J dropped 0 bases, with 16 bases sitting between them. The CDR3 runs to 16 residues. CDR3 loop: CSASARGAASTDTQYF. In DNA, the CDR3 is TGCAGTGCTAGCGCGAGGGGGGCGGCCAGCACAGATACGCAGTATTTT.

Ten or more counts support this clonotype. V usage is TRBV9 and J usage is TRBJ2-3; 10 bases line up with TRBD1. CDR3 size: 16 residues. V trimming: 4 bases; J trimming: 2 bases; junction bases outside the gene matches: 7. Germline-derived CDR1 and CDR2 are SGDLS and YYNGEE. CDR3: CASSRQGQGITDTQYF. In DNA form, the CDR3 reads TGTGCCAGCAGCCGTCAGGGACAGGGGATCACAGATACGCAGTATTTT.

This clonotype came up many times. The chain combines TRBV3-1 with TRBJ1-1; D call uncertain. The CDR3 has 14 amino acids. CDR1 is LGHDT and CDR2 is YNNKEL in the germline V gene (reference sequence). The V end lost 1 base, the J end lost 1 base, and 7 bases lay between the germline ends. The CDR3 spells CASSQAWENTEAFF. DNA of the CDR3: TGTGCCAGCAGCCAAGCTTGGGAGAACACTGAAGCTTTCTTT.

This clonotype was observed many times. The V call is TRBV7-2, the J call TRBJ2-2, with 14 bases identical to TRBD2. The trim removed 4 bases at V and 6 bases at J, leaving 7 bases unmatched. The CDR3 totals 17 residues. The germline V gene encodes CDR1 SGHTA and CDR2 FQGNSA. The CDR3 nucleotides are TGTGCCAGCAGCTCCGGGACTAGCGGGAGAAGTTCCGGGGAGCTGTTTTTT. Encoded protein: CASSSGTSGRSSGELFF.

This clonotype was seen repeatedly, ten times or more. V and J are TRBV6-1 and TRBJ2-1; 8 bases agree with TRBD1. Trimming cost V 3 bases and J 7 bases; bases outside gene matches: 8. The CDR3 has 15 residues. Looked up from germline, CDR1 is MNHNS and CDR2 is SASEGT. CDR3 region: CASSERTGNSNEQFF. The CDR3 DNA follows: TGTGCCAGCAGTGAGAGGACAGGGAATTCAAATGAGCAGTTCTTC.

This clonotype was observed a few times. As DNA, the CDR3 is TGTGCCAGCAGCTTGGGGGCCCGGGGCACAGATACGCAGTATTTT. It codes for CASSLGARGTDTQYF. The chain links TRBV7-3 to TRBJ2-3; D is possibly TRBD1 (6 bases). Germline CDR1 SGHTA, CDR2 FQGTGA. The CDR3 totals 15 residues. V was clipped by 3 bases and J by 1 base, with 11 bases between them.

This clonotype was observed at least ten times. The chain has TRBV5-1 and TRBJ2-7; 9 bases map to TRBD1. Germline values: CDR1 SGHRS, CDR2 YFSETQ. V lost 1 base and J lost 3; bases outside the gene matches: 11. This CDR3 is 17 amino acids long. This CDR3 is CASSLSFPGQGFYEQYF. CDR3 DNA sequence: TGCGCCAGCAGCTTGTCCTTTCCGGGACAGGGTTTCTACGAGCAGTACTTC.

In this sample, this clonotype turned up a few times. The chain has TRBV20-1 and TRBJ2-1; a weak D match, TRBD2 (6 bases). Germline-derived CDR1 and CDR2 are DFQATT and SNEGSKA (reference sequence). Trimming stripped 5 bases from V and 9 bases from J, with 20 bases between. The CDR3 sequence is 14 residues long. The CDR3 bases are TGCAGTGCTCCCAGGAGGGGACGGGGGAGTGAGCAGTTCTTC. Translating gives CSAPRRGRGSEQFF.

This clonotype was found many times. V usage is TRBV29-1 and J usage is TRBJ1-2; D might be TRBD1 (5 bases). Germline values: CDR1 SQVTM, CDR2 ANQGSEA. The CDR3 contains 11 residues. Trimming stripped 6 bases from V and 6 bases from J, with 11 bases between. The CDR3: CSVLTGNGYTF. CDR3 sequence (DNA): TGCAGCGTCTTAACAGGAAATGGCTACACCTTC.

This clonotype was observed at least ten times. This chain connects TRBV7-2 to TRBJ2-3; 7 positions match TRBD2. There are 15 residues in the CDR3. The junction had 11 bases not matched to a gene; V was cut back by 5 bases and J by 6 bases. The germline gives CDR1 SGHTA, CDR2 FQGNSA. In DNA form, the CDR3 reads TGTGCCAGCAGCACCAATCCGGGACTAACGGATACGCAGTATTTT. Translated: CASSTNPGLTDTQYF.

This clonotype was detected ten times or more. The chain is built from TRBV20-1 and TRBJ1-4; D call uncertain. The V gene lost 5 bases and the J gene lost 4 bases, with 23 bases spanning the gap. The CDR3 loop spans 17 amino acids. Germline V lookup: CDR1 DFQATT, CDR2 SNEGSKA (reference sequence). CDR3 bases: TGCAGTGCTTTGGGAGACCGCTCCCTTGGGAGTAATGAAAAACTGTTTTTT. It translates to CSALGDRSLGSNEKLFF.

This clonotype occurred once. Being one base from a much bigger clone, this may be a read error. The chain combines TRBV20-1 with TRBJ2-1; a possible D gene is TRBD1 (6 bases). The CDR3 sequence is 14 residues long. Per germline, CDR1 DFQATT and CDR2 SNEGSKA (reference sequence). The CDR3 coding sequence is TGCACTGCTCCCAAACAGGGCTCCTACAATGAGCAGTTCTTC. Its protein is CTAPKQGSYNEQFF.

This clonotype was picked up a small number of times. The chain combines TRBV18 with TRBJ1-5; tentatively, D is TRBD1 (6 bases). Germline-derived CDR1 and CDR2 are KGHSH and LQKENI. The CDR3 totals 13 residues. Trimming left V 4 bases short and J 4 bases short, with 8 bases between. CDR3 residues: CASSRDNNQPQHF. CDR3 nucleotide sequence: TGTGCCAGCTCACGGGACAATAATCAGCCCCAGCATTTT.

This clonotype was found many times. This chain joins TRBV20-1 and TRBJ2-1; weak D call: TRBD1 (5 bases). The germline V and J ends were trimmed by 6 bases and 7 bases, with 16 bases remaining between them. There are 13 residues in the CDR3. CDR1 DFQATT and CDR2 SNEGSKA come from the germline V gene (reference sequence). Here the CDR3 DNA reads TGCAGTGCCTGGACATCCCTAAGGAATGAGCAGTTCTTC. It is translated as CSAWTSLRNEQFF.

This clonotype has at least ten counts. The chain recombines TRBV7-9 with TRBJ1-1; D is unclear. V was shortened by 5 bases and J by 11 bases, with 12 bases between the two germline ends. Germline V gene sequence: CDR1 SEHNR, CDR2 FQNEAQ (reference sequence). The length of the CDR3 is 11 residues. The CDR3 DNA is TGTGCCAGCAGCGCCCGGGGTAGGGCTTTCTTT. Translating it yields CASSARGRAFF.

Many counts were recorded for this clonotype. The chain recombines TRBV10-3 with TRBJ1-5, with 7 bases aligning to TRBD1. Germline values: CDR1 ENHRY, CDR2 SYGVKD. After removal of 3 bases from V and 3 bases from J, the junction contained 5 bases not matched to a gene. The CDR3 is 15 amino acids. CDR3 loop: CAISDSGGPNQPQHF. Here the CDR3 DNA reads TGTGCCATCAGTGATTCAGGGGGGCCCAATCAGCCCCAGCATTTT.